Each of the 8 T cell receptor beta chains below was sequenced from the same sample in a study of shared clonotypes between healthy human individuals. Produced via immunoSEQ multiplex PCR; TCRdb's table is partial and in-frame only. The sample shows around 620,000 clones, 85% to 95% of them seen only once. Naive CD8 cells lacked CD45RO, underwent positive selection for CCR7 and left out terminally differentiated effector memory CD45RA+ cells. Specimen: naive CD8+ T cells sorted from blood. The receptors originated from a woman in her 30s in good health.

J is TRBJ1-2 and V is TRBV21-1. TRBV21-1 is designated a pseudogene. This CDR3 has 10 residues. CDR3 region: CASRPYGYTF. CDR3 DNA sequence: TGTGCCAGCCGGCCGTATGGCTACACCTTC.

V gene TRBV13 combines with J gene TRBJ2-1; the D gene is possibly TRBD2 (5 bases). From germline, CDR1 is PRHDT and CDR2 FYEKMQ (reference sequence). The CDR3 contains 16 residues. V was trimmed by 2 bases and J by 2 bases, leaving 13 bases between them. CDR3 sequence: CASSLSVALAYNEQFF. Written as DNA, the CDR3 is TGTGCCAGCAGCTTATCTGTAGCGTTGGCCTACAATGAGCAGTTCTTC.

This clone has a single count. V gene TRBV6-1 combines with J gene TRBJ1-3, with a tentative D call TRBD1 (5 bases). V gave up 3 bases and J gave up 2 bases, with 20 bases separating them. This CDR3 region has 18 residues. From germline, CDR1 is MNHNS and CDR2 SASEGT. Written as DNA, the CDR3 is TGTGCCAGCAGTGAGTCAGGGATTATATTCAGCCCTGGAAACACCATATATTTT. As protein: CASSESGIIFSPGNTIYF.

This chain connects TRBV5-8 to TRBJ1-5; no reliable D call. V shed 1 base and J shed 3 bases, with 14 bases lying between them. The CDR3 spans 16 residues. CDR1 is SGHTS, CDR2 YDEGEE, per germline. The CDR3, as DNA: TGTGCCAGCAGCTTGACCCACCCGGCTTCCAATCAGCCCCAGCATTTT. Its protein is CASSLTHPASNQPQHF.

The genes are TRBV19 and TRBJ1-1; D unresolved. The CDR3 spans 13 residues. Germline V CDR1 and CDR2: LNHDA, SQIVND (reference sequence). DNA for the CDR3: TGTGCTTCTAGCGGGAGGTTGGACACTGAAGCTTTCTTT. This gives the protein CASSGRLDTEAFF.

The chain couples TRBV19 to TRBJ1-1, with 7 bases identical to TRBD1. The CDR3 length is 12 residues. Germline trimming cut 4 bases from V and 9 bases from J; bases unmatched to any gene: 5. Germline-derived CDR1 and CDR2 are LNHDA and SQIVND (reference sequence). CDR3 in DNA: TGTGCCAGTAGTACGGGACAGTGGAAAGCTTTCTTT. Protein product: CASSTGQWKAFF.

The count of this clone is one. Additional DNA sequences in this sample encode the identical CDR3. V usage is TRBV27 and J usage is TRBJ1-1, with TRBD1 matching over 9 bases. CDR1 is MNHEY, CDR2 SMNVEV, per germline (reference sequence). This CDR3 contains 14 residues. Losses at the gene ends were 2 bases for V and 5 bases for J; bases not matched to a gene: 3. CDR3 sequence (DNA): TGTGCCAGCAGTTTAGGGACAGGGTTTACTGAAGCTTTCTTT. This gives the protein CASSLGTGFTEAFF.

The chain links TRBV14 to TRBJ1-4, with D unclear. V was clipped by 1 base and J by 8 bases, with 14 bases between them. Germline V gene sequence: CDR1 SGHDN, CDR2 FVKESK. This CDR3 is 15 amino acids long. CDR3: CASSQALGVGEKLFF. CDR3 coding DNA: TGTGCCAGCAGCCAAGCCCTCGGGGTTGGCGAAAAACTGTTTTTT.